The clone carrying this T cell receptor beta chain was seen a single time. Repertoires were generated with immunoSEQ multiplex PCR, while TCRdb's copy carries only in-frame clones and drops some. Of roughly 80,000 clones in the sample, 96% were seen once. The CDR3 is 15 amino acids. The germline CDR1 and CDR2 sequences are MNHEY and SMNVEV (reference sequence). After removal of 5 bases from V and 5 bases from J, the junction contained 6 bases not matched to a gene. This sample is part of a study of technical replicates of blood from several donors. The chain is built from TRBV27 and TRBJ2-5, with TRBD1 matching over 12 bases. Sample: T cells isolated from PBMCs. The TCR originated in a human donor in good health. CDR3 bases: TGTGCCAGCAGTCCCCGGGACAGGGGGCAGGAGACCCAGTACTTC. This gives the protein CASSPRDRGQETQYF.